This passage covers 18 T cell receptor beta chains from one sample sequenced in a study of CD4 T cells in relation to SARS-CoV-2 and coronaviruses. The antigens for these receptors are not known. The unexposed donors gave CD4+ T cells in about 2010-2019, prior to COVID-19. The cells were cultured for about ten days before CD4+ T cells were isolated. Measured with immunoSEQ multiplex PCR; TCRdb has only the in-frame clones, and not every one. The sample has tens of thousands of clones; about two thirds are singletons. The sequenced material came from CD4+ T cells from PBMCs, cultured in vitro. All receptors derive from a human donor in good health.

The J gene is TRBJ1-2, the V gene TRBV4-2, with D perhaps TRBD1 (5 bases). The CDR3 sequence is 16 residues long. Trimming stripped 0 bases from V and 8 bases from J, with 19 bases between. Germline values: CDR1 LGHNA, CDR2 YNFKEQ. The CDR3 DNA follows: TGTGCCAGCAGCCAAGATCACGAGGGGCGAAGCTACGGCTACACCTTC. It encodes CASSQDHEGRSYGYTF.

The chain uses TRBV19 and TRBJ1-4; D unresolved. In germline, CDR1 is LNHDA, CDR2 SQIVND (reference sequence). The CDR3 extends over 14 amino acids. V was shortened by 7 bases and J by 8 bases, with 17 bases between the two germline ends. CDR3 in amino acids: CASTNLLREEKLFF. The CDR3 DNA sequence: TGTGCCAGTACTAATCTCCTTCGTGAGGAAAAACTGTTTTTT.

The genes are TRBV2 and TRBJ1-5; D might be TRBD1 (6 bases). Trimming took off 6 bases at V and 2 bases at J, with 14 bases between the two ends. The CDR3 consists of 15 residues. Germline V lookup: CDR1 SNHLY, CDR2 FYNNEI. The CDR3 DNA reads TGTGCCAGCAGGACAGGAAGGCAGGGCAATCAGCCCCAGCATTTT. This translates into CASRTGRQGNQPQHF.

The rearrangement links TRBV2 to TRBJ1-4; TRBD1 matches at 9 bases. From germline, CDR1 is SNHLY and CDR2 FYNNEI. V trimming: 6 bases; J trimming: 3 bases; junction bases outside the gene matches: 5. CDR3 length equals 15 residues. CDR3 region: CASREQGAPNEKLFF. The CDR3 DNA reads TGTGCCAGCAGGGAACAGGGGGCGCCTAATGAAAAACTGTTTTTT.

The chain couples TRBV5-6 to TRBJ1-1; D remains ambiguous. CDR1 and CDR2 (germline): SGHDT, YYEEEE. V was pared by 4 bases and J by 1 base, with 8 bases between. This CDR3 is 13 amino acids long. The CDR3 loop is CASSPSPNTEAFF. CDR3 DNA sequence: TGTGCCAGCAGCCCCTCCCCGAACACTGAAGCTTTCTTT.

The chain links TRBV7-8 to TRBJ2-3; unclear D gene. This CDR3 is built from 14 residues. Trimming left V 5 bases short and J 5 bases short, with 14 bases between. Per the germline V gene, CDR1 is SGHVS and CDR2 is FQNEAQ. The CDR3 DNA sequence: TGTGCCAGCAGCCTCGCCAGTTGGGGAGATACGCAGTATTTT. This gives the protein CASSLASWGDTQYF.

The chain carries TRBV30 and TRBJ1-4; D ambiguous. CDR1 is GTSNPN and CDR2 is SVGIG in the germline V gene (reference sequence). With 2 bases removed from V and 4 bases from J, the gap between germline ends came to 8 bases. The CDR3 totals 13 residues. The CDR3 region is CAWSRVRNEKLFF. The CDR3 nucleotides are TGTGCCTGGAGTCGCGTCCGTAATGAAAAACTGTTTTTT. Filled out from reference TRBV30 and TRBJ1-4, the complete variable domain reads SQTIHQWPATLVQPVGSPLSLECTVEGTSNPNLYWYRQAAGRGLQLLFYSVGIGQISSEVPQNLSASRPQDRQFILSSKKLLLSDSGFYLCAWSRVRNEKLFFGSGTQLSVL.

V and J are TRBV19 and TRBJ1-5; D is unresolved. This CDR3 is built from 15 residues. CDR1 LNHDA and CDR2 SQIVND come from the germline V gene (reference sequence). V lost 3 bases and J lost 1, with 10 bases in between. In nucleotides, the CDR3 is TGTGCCAGTAGTATCGGGGTACTAAGCAATCAGCCCCAGCATTTT. This translates into CASSIGVLSNQPQHF. Supplemented by reference TRBV19 and TRBJ1-5, the full variable domain reads DGGITQSPKYLFRKEGQNVTLSCEQNLNHDAMYWYRQDPGQGLRLIYYSQIVNDFQKGDIAEGYSVSREKKESFPLTVTSAQKNPTAFYLCASSIGVLSNQPQHFGDGTRLSIL.

V usage is TRBV5-1 and J usage is TRBJ2-4; 11 bases are shared with TRBD2. Trimming cost V 1 base and J 1 base; bases outside gene matches: 4. The germline gives CDR1 SGHRS, CDR2 YFSETQ. This CDR3 spans 17 amino acids. The CDR3, as DNA: TGCGCCAGCAGCTTGTTGCCTAGCGGGGGGGCCAAAAACATTCAGTACTTC. It codes for CASSLLPSGGAKNIQYF.

The chain links TRBV6-5 to TRBJ1-2; D unclear. The germline V gene has CDR1 MNHEY and CDR2 SVGAGI. The CDR3 has 13 residues. Trimming pared 0 bases from V and 8 bases from J, leaving 10 bases between. This chain's CDR3 is CASSYSGSRGYTF. In nucleotides, the CDR3 is TGTGCCAGCAGTTACTCGGGGTCGAGGGGCTACACCTTC.

This chain joins TRBV4-1 and TRBJ1-5; D is perhaps TRBD1 (5 bases). This CDR3 is built from 17 residues. The germline V and J ends were trimmed by 2 bases and 3 bases, with 17 bases remaining between them. CDR1 is MGHRA, CDR2 YSYEKL, per germline. DNA of the CDR3: TGCGCCAGCAGCCAACACATATCACGGGGCGTCAATCAGCCCCAGCATTTT. Its translation is CASSQHISRGVNQPQHF.

The V gene is TRBV6-5, the J gene TRBJ1-5; the D is unclear. Germline values: CDR1 MNHEY, CDR2 SVGAGI. The CDR3 is 13 residues long. V gave up 4 bases and J gave up 2 bases, with 6 bases separating them. The CDR3: CASSWGGNQPQHF. Here the CDR3 DNA reads TGTGCCAGCAGTTGGGGTGGCAATCAGCCCCAGCATTTT.

The J gene is TRBJ1-1, the V gene TRBV29-1; D is uncertain. The germline V gene has CDR1 SQVTM and CDR2 ANQGSEA. This CDR3 is 15 amino acids long. The V end was cut by 4 bases, the J end by 6 bases, with 21 bases between. The CDR3 is CSVGERTSSFAEAFF. The CDR3 region has the DNA TGCAGCGTTGGAGAACGGACCTCCAGTTTTGCTGAAGCTTTCTTT.

The chain links TRBV2 to TRBJ1-1, with a weak D call TRBD1 (5 bases). CDR1 and CDR2 (germline): SNHLY, FYNNEI. Between the trimmed V and J ends, which lost 6 bases and 1 base, there was a span of 12 bases. This CDR3 spans 14 amino acids. The CDR3 protein is CASRGGTENTEAFF. The CDR3, as DNA: TGTGCCAGCAGGGGTGGGACGGAGAACACTGAAGCTTTCTTT.

The gene calls are TRBV12-3 or TRBV12-4 and TRBJ1-1; no reliable D call. This CDR3 comprises 13 residues. Trimming removed 3 bases from V and 1 base from J, with 6 bases in between. The CDR3 is CASSFLENTEAFF. The DNA for the CDR3 is TGTGCCAGCAGTTTCTTAGAGAACACTGAAGCTTTCTTT.

This clone was counted a few times. V usage is TRBV12-3 or TRBV12-4 and J usage is TRBJ1-5, with a possible D match to TRBD1 (6 bases). The CDR3 loop spans 13 amino acids. The V end lost 5 bases, the J end lost 6 bases, and 11 bases lay between the germline ends. The CDR3 DNA follows: TGTGCCAGCAGTCTACAGGGTAGTCAGCCCCAGCATTTT. This codes for CASSLQGSQPQHF.

Only one count was recorded for this clone. The rearrangement uses TRBV19 and TRBJ1-6; D is undetermined. The germline gives CDR1 LNHDA, CDR2 SQIVND (reference sequence). This CDR3 is 16 amino acids long. The germline V and J ends were trimmed by 10 bases and 0 bases, with 16 bases remaining between them. The CDR3 nucleotides are TGTGCCACCTCGACACTCCTCGACTCCTATAATTCACCCCTCCACTTT. Translation: CATSTLLDSYNSPLHF.

CDR3 in amino acids: CASSPPRKATEQYF. The CDR3 nucleotides are TGTGCCAGCAGTCCCCCGAGAAAGGCCACGGAGCAGTACTTC. This chain links TRBV6-2 or TRBV6-3 with TRBJ2-7; D gene ambiguous. There are 14 residues in the CDR3. Trimming took off 5 bases at V and 7 bases at J, with 18 bases between the two ends. CDR1 MNHEY and CDR2 SVGEGT come from the germline V gene.